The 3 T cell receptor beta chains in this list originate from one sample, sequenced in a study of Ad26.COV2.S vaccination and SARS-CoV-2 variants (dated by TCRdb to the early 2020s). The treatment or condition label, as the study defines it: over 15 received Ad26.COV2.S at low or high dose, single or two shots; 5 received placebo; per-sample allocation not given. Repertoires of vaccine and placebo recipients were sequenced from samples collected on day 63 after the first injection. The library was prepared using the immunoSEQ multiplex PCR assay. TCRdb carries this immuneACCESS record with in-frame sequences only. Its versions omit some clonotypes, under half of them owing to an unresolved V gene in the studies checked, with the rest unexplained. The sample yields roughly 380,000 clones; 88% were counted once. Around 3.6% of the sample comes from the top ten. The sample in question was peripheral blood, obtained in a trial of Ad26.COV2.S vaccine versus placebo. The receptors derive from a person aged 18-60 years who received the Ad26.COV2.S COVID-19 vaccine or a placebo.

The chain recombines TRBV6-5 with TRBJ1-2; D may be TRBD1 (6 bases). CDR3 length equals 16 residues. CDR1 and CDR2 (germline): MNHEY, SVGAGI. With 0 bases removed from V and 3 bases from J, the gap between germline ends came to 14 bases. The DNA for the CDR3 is TGTGCCAGCAGTTACTCTGCGGCGGGGGGGCACTATGGCTACACCTTC. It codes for CASSYSAAGGHYGYTF.

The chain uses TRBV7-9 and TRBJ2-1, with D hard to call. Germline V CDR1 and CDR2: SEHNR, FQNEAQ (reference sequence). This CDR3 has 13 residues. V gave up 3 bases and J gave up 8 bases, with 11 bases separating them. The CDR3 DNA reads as TGTGCCAGCAGCTTCCCCCTGAGGTATGAGCAGTTCTTC. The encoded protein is CASSFPLRYEQFF.

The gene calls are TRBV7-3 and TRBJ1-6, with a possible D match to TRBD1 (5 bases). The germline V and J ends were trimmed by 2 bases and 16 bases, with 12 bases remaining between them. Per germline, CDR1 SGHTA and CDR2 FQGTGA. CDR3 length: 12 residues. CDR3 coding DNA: TGTGCCAGCAGCTTAGGGGACGGACTTCTCCACTTT. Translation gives CASSLGDGLLHF.